One sample yielded the 13 T cell receptor beta chains listed below, sequenced in a study of blood T cells in healthy people across ages. It was with a sample-barcoded 5' primer and a J-beta primer mix that a second PCR of roughly 7 to 11 cycles was run. One entry per CDR3 protein results from TCRdb running MiXCR on the 5' RACE reads. Of about 800,000 distinct CDR3 sequences listed, 20% to 25% were seen once; the top ten hold under 4.5%. The same data also went into a second study, on T cells of mothers and their children.

The specimen sequenced was blood. Receptor source: a boy younger than 18 in good health.

This clonotype has more than one count but fewer than ten. This chain joins TRBV9 and TRBJ1-4; TRBD1 might be the D (5 bases). V lost 4 bases and J 5 bases, leaving 15 bases between the germline ends. The CDR3 runs 15 residues. The germline V gene encodes CDR1 SGDLS and CDR2 YYNGEE. The CDR3 DNA is TGTGCCAGCAGCTTCTCCGGGACGCTGAATGAAAAACTGTTTTTT. Translating it yields CASSFSGTLNEKLFF.

This clonotype was seen a few times. The chain couples TRBV4-3 to TRBJ2-1; 9 bases fit TRBD1. CDR1 and CDR2 from the germline V gene are LGHNA and YSLEER. CDR3 length equals 15 residues. The J segment lost 8 bases and the V segment lost 1 base, leaving 6 bases of the junction unmatched. The CDR3 sequence: CASSQVGQGFYEQFF. DNA of the CDR3: TGCGCCAGCAGCCAAGTGGGACAGGGTTTTTATGAGCAGTTCTTC.

The CDR3 is CSATGHLGETQYF. For the CDR3, the DNA is TGCAGTGCCACAGGACACCTAGGGGAGACCCAGTACTTC. V gene TRBV20-1 combines with J gene TRBJ2-5, with D possibly matching TRBD1 (5 bases). Germline values: CDR1 DFQATT, CDR2 SNEGSKA (reference sequence). The ends were cut back, 6 bases at V and 5 bases at J, with 16 bases in the middle. The CDR3 length is 13 residues.

There are a few counts of this clonotype. The chain links TRBV7-2 to TRBJ2-7; 7 bases fit TRBD2. V lost 5 bases, J lost 3 bases, and 10 bases stayed unmatched. The length of the CDR3 is 15 residues. Germline V gene data show CDR1 as SGHTA and CDR2 as FQGNSA. The CDR3 DNA sequence: TGTGCCAGCAGCCTTAATATAGCGGGCTTCTACGAGCAGTACTTC. Protein: CASSLNIAGFYEQYF.

The V call is TRBV28, the J call TRBJ1-2; no firm D call. The CDR3 consists of 13 residues. V was shortened by 5 bases and J by 8 bases, with 15 bases between the two germline ends. CDR1 is MDHEN, CDR2 SYDVKM, per germline. CDR3 sequence (DNA): TGTGCCAGCAGTGCCACCGCGAGGGAGGGCTACACCTTC. Its protein is CASSATAREGYTF.

The table lists this clonotype with a few counts. The chain employs TRBV20-1 and TRBJ2-5; possible D gene TRBD1, 5 bases. The DNA matches TRBJ2-1 better at its end, which makes the J call doubtful. The germline V gene encodes CDR1 DFQATT and CDR2 SNEGSKA (reference sequence). The CDR3 sequence is 11 residues long. CDR3 bases: TGCAGTGGGCAGGGTGATTATGAGCAGTTCTTC. It yields the protein CSGQGDYEQFF.

The chain recombines TRBV27 with TRBJ2-7, with a weak D call TRBD1 (7 bases). Trimming left V 6 bases short and J 6 bases short, with 15 bases between. CDR1 MNHEY and CDR2 SMNVEV come from the germline V gene (reference sequence). This CDR3 is 13 amino acids long. CDR3 DNA sequence: TGTGCCAGCAGCCCTCGGGGGACAGTCGAGCAGTACTTC. It is translated as CASSPRGTVEQYF.

For the CDR3, the DNA is TGTGCCACCAGCAGGGACAGGGACAGGGAGGAAAAACTGTTTTTT. Amino acid sequence: CATSRDRDREEKLFF. This chain connects TRBV15 to TRBJ1-4; 9 bases are shared with TRBD1. The ends lost 3 bases at V and 8 bases at J; junction bases unmatched: 7. From germline, CDR1 is LNHNV and CDR2 YYDKDF (reference sequence). This CDR3 region has 15 residues.

The chain combines TRBV21-1 with TRBJ1-6; the D call TRBD1 from the table was never checked on the DNA. TRBV21-1 is a pseudogene. The CDR3 has 14 amino acids. CDR3 residues: CASRPGRVNSPLHF. The CDR3 bases are TGTGCCAGCAGACCGGGACGGGTTAATTCACCCCTCCACTTT.

The table lists this clonotype with a few counts. The V call is TRBV13, the J call TRBJ2-5; D call uncertain. Germline CDR1 and CDR2: PRHDT and FYEKMQ (reference sequence). The V gene lost 0 bases and the J gene lost 4 bases, with 6 bases spanning the gap. The CDR3 spans 13 residues. As DNA, the CDR3 is TGTGCCAGCAGCTTAGGGGCTGCAGAGACCCAGTACTTC. This codes for CASSLGAAETQYF.

V gene TRBV11-2 combines with J gene TRBJ2-5; TRBD1 matches 8 bases. In germline, CDR1 is SGHAT, CDR2 FQNNGV. This CDR3 has 16 residues. Trimming removed 4 bases from V and 0 bases from J; junction bases left unmatched: 7. The chain's CDR3 is CASSSGQGPYQETQYF. For the CDR3, the DNA is TGTGCCAGCAGCTCCGGACAGGGACCGTACCAAGAGACCCAGTACTTC.

V gene TRBV5-5 combines with J gene TRBJ2-3; possibly TRBD1 for D (6 bases). The CDR3 length is 14 residues. Trimming took off 7 bases at V and 2 bases at J, with 14 bases between the two ends. CDR1 SGHKS and CDR2 YYEKEE come from the germline V gene (reference sequence). This CDR3 is CASGQGPHTDTQYF. CDR3 in DNA: TGTGCCAGCGGCCAGGGGCCCCACACAGATACGCAGTATTTT. The whole variable domain, remainder taken from reference TRBV5-5 and TRBJ2-3, is DAGVTQSPTHLIKTRGQQVTLRCSPISGHKSVSWYQQVLGQGPQFIFQYYEKEERGRGNFPDRFSARQFPNYSSELNVNALLLGDSALYLCASGQGPHTDTQYFGPGTRLTVL.

This clonotype was seen more than once but under ten times. The chain couples TRBV20-1 to TRBJ1-5; D uncertain. The germline V and J ends were trimmed by 6 bases and 1 base, with 10 bases remaining between them. Germline-derived CDR1 and CDR2 are DFQATT and SNEGSKA (reference sequence). This CDR3 is 13 amino acids long. CDR3 bases: TGCAGTGCCAGGCGTCTGAGCAATCAGCCCCAGCATTTT. Residues: CSARRLSNQPQHF.